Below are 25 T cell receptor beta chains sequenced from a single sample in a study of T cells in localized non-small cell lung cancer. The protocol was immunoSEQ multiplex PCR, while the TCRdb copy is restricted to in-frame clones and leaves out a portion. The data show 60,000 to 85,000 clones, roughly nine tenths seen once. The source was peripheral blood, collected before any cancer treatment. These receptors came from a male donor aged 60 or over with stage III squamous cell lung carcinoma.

The CDR3 DNA is TGTGCCAGCAGCTTTACGGCTCAGAACACCGGGGAGCTGTTTTTT. It yields the protein CASSFTAQNTGELFF. The rearrangement uses TRBV11-2 and TRBJ2-2, with D uncertain. This CDR3 contains 15 residues. Germline CDR1 and CDR2: SGHAT and FQNNGV. The V and J ends lost 3 bases and 1 base respectively, with 9 bases between them.

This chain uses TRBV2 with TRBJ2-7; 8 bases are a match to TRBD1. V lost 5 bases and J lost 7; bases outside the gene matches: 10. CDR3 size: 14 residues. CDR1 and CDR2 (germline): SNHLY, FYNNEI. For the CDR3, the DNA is TGTGCCAGCAGTCTCGGACAGGGTGTGGGGGAGCAGTACTTC. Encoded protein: CASSLGQGVGEQYF.

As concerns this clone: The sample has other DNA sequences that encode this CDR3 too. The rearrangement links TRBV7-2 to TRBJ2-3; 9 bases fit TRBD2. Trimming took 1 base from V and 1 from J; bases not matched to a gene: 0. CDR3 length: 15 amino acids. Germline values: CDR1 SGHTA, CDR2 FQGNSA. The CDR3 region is CASSLVAGGTDTQYF. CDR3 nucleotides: TGTGCCAGCAGCTTAGTAGCGGGGGGCACAGATACGCAGTATTTT.

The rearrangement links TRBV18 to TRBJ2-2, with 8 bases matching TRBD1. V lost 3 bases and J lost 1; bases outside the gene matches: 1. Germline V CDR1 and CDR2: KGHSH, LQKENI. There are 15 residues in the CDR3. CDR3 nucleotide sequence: TGTGCCAGCTCACCTGGGACAGGGAACACCGGGGAGCTGTTTTTT. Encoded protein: CASSPGTGNTGELFF.

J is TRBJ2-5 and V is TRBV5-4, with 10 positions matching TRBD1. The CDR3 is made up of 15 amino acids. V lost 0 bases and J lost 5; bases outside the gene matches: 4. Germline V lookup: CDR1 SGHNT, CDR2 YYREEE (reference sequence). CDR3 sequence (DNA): TGTGCCAGCAGCTTGGCTCTGGGACAGGGGGAGACCCAGTACTTC. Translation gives CASSLALGQGETQYF.

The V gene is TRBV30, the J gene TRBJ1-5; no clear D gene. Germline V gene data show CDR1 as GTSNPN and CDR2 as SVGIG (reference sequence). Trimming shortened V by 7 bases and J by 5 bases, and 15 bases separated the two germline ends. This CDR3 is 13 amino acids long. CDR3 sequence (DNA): TGTGCCTTGCAAGTCTCGTGGGATCAGCCCCAGCATTTT. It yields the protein CALQVSWDQPQHF.

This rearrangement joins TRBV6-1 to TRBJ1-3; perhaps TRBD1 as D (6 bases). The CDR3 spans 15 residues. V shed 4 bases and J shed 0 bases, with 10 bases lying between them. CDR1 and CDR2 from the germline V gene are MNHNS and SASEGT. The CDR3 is CASSVGGHSGNTIYF. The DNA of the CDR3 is TGTGCCAGCAGTGTCGGGGGACACTCTGGAAACACCATATATTTT.

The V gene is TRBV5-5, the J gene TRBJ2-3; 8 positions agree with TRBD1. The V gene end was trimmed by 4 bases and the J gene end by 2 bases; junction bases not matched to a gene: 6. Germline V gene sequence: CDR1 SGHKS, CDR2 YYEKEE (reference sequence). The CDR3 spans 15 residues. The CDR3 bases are TGTGCCAGCAGCCTACCGGACAGGGCCACAGATACGCAGTATTTT. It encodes CASSLPDRATDTQYF.

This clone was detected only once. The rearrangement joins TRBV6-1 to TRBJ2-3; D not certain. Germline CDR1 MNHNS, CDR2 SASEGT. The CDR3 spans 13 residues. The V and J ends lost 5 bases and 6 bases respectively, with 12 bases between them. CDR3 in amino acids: CASSLRVGDTQYF. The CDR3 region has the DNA TGTGCCAGCAGTCTCCGCGTTGGGGATACGCAGTATTTT.

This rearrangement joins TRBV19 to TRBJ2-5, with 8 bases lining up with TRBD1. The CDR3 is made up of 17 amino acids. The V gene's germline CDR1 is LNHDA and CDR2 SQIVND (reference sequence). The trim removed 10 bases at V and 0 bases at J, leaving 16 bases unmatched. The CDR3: CATKRWGTGTYQETQYF. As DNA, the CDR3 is TGTGCCACGAAACGATGGGGGACAGGAACATACCAAGAGACCCAGTACTTC.

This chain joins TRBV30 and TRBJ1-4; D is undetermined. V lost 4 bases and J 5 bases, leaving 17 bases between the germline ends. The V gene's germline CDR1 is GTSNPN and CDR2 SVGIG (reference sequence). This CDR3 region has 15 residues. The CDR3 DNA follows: TGTGCCTGGACCCATCGGGGAGCAATCAATGAAAAACTGTTTTTT. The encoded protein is CAWTHRGAINEKLFF.

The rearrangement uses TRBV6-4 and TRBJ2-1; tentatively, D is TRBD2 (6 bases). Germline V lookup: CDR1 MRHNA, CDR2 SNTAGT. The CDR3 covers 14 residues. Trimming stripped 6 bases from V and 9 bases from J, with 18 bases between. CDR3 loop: CASSREFRDGEQFF. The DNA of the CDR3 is TGTGCCAGCAGCCGGGAGTTCAGGGACGGTGAGCAGTTCTTC.

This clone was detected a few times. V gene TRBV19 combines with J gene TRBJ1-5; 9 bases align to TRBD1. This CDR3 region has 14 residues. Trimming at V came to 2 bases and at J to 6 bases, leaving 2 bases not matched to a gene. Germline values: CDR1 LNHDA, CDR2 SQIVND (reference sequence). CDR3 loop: CASSITGGGQPQHF. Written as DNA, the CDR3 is TGTGCCAGTAGTATAACAGGGGGCGGTCAGCCCCAGCATTTT.

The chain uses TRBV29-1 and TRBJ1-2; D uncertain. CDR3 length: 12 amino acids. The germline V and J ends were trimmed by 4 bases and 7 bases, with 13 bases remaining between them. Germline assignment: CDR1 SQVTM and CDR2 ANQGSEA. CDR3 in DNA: TGCAGCGTTGTTAGGGTGTCGGGTGGCTACACCTTC. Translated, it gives CSVVRVSGGYTF.

The CDR3 region is CASSQEGGATMNTEAFF. The CDR3 DNA follows: TGCGCCAGCAGCCAAGAAGGGGGCGCCACCATGAACACTGAAGCTTTCTTT. The chain carries TRBV4-1 and TRBJ1-1, with TRBD1 identical over 7 bases. V lost 0 bases, J lost 0 bases, and 7 bases stayed unmatched. Germline loops: CDR1 MGHRA, CDR2 YSYEKL. The length of the CDR3 is 17 residues.

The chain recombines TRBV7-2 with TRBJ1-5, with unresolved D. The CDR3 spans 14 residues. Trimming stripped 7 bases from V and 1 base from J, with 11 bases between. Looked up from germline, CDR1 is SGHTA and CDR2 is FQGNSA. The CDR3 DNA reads TGTGCCAGCACTTTAGCCCTCAGCAATCAGCCCCAGCATTTT. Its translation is CASTLALSNQPQHF.

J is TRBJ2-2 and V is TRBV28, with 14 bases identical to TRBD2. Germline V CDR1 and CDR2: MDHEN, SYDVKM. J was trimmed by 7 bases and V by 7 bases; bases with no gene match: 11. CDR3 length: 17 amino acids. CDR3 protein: CASTPTSGGGFGGELFF. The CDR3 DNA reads TGTGCCAGCACCCCGACTAGCGGGGGGGGGTTCGGCGGGGAGCTGTTTTTT.

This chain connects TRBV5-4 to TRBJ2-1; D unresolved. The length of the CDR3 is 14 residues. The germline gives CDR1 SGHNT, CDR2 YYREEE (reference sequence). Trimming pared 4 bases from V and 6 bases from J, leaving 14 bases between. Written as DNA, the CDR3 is TGTGCCAGCAGCCTCGCGGCCAGCGTCAATGAGCAGTTCTTC. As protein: CASSLAASVNEQFF.

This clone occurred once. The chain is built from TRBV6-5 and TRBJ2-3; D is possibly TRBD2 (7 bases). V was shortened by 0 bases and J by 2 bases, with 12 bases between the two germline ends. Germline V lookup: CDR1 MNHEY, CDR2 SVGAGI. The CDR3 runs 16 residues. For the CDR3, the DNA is TGTGCCAGCAGTTACTCAGGGGCGGGGGCCACAGATACGCAGTATTTT. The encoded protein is CASSYSGAGATDTQYF.

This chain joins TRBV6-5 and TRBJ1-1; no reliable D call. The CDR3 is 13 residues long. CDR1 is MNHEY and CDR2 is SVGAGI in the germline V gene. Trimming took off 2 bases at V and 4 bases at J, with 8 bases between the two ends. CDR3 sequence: CASSYGRITEAFF. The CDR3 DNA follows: TGTGCCAGCAGTTACGGGAGGATCACTGAAGCTTTCTTT.

CDR3 DNA sequence: TGCGCCAGCAGCTGGGGGGACAGTTCCGGGCGCAATGAGCAGTTCTTC. It encodes CASSWGDSSGRNEQFF. The chain couples TRBV5-1 to TRBJ2-1; tentatively, D is TRBD1 (7 bases). The CDR3 loop spans 16 amino acids. Trimming cost V 3 bases and J 6 bases, with 19 bases left between them. CDR1 SGHRS and CDR2 YFSETQ come from the germline V gene.

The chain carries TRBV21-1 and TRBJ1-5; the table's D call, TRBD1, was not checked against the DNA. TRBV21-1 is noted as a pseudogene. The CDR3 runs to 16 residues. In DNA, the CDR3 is TGTGCCAGCACCTGGACAGGGGGTGATAGCAATCAGCCCCAGCATTTT. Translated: CASTWTGGDSNQPQHF.

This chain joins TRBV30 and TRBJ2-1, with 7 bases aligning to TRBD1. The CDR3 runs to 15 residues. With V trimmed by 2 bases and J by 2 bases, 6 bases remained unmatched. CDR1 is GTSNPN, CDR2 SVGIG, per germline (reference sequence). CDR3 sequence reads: CAWSQNRGPYNEQFF. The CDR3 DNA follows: TGTGCCTGGAGTCAAAACAGGGGCCCCTACAATGAGCAGTTCTTC. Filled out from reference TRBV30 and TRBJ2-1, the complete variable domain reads SQTIHQWPATLVQPVGSPLSLECTVEGTSNPNLYWYRQAAGRGLQLLFYSVGIGQISSEVPQNLSASRPQDRQFILSSKKLLLSDSGFYLCAWSQNRGPYNEQFFGPGTRLTVL.

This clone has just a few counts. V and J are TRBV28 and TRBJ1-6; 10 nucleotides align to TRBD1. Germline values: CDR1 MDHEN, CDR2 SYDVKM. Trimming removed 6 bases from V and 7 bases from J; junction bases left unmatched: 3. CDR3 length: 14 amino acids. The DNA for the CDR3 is TGTGCCAGCAGAAGGACAGGGGGAAATTCACCCCTCCACTTT. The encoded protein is CASRRTGGNSPLHF.

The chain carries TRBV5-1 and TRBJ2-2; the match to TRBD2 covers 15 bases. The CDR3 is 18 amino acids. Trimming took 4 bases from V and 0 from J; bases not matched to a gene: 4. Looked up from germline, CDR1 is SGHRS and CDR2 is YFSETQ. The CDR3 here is CASSPGLAGGTNTGELFF. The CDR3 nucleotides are TGCGCCAGCAGCCCGGGACTAGCGGGGGGCACGAACACCGGGGAGCTGTTTTTT. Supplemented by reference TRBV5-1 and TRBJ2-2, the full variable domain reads KAGVTQTPRYLIKTRGQQVTLSCSPISGHRSVSWYQQTPGQGLQFLFEYFSETQRNKGNFPGRFSGRQFSNSRSEMNVSTLELGDSALYLCASSPGLAGGTNTGELFFGEGSRLTVL.